This TCR beta chain originates from a study of control samples from healthy donors and cancer patients. Repertoires were generated with immunoSEQ multiplex PCR, while TCRdb's copy carries only in-frame clones and drops some. Of 95,000 to 120,000 clones listed, almost 85% are singletons. Germline V gene data show CDR1 as LGHNA and CDR2 as YSLEER. CDR3 length: 15 residues. V was pared by 0 bases and J by 2 bases, with 10 bases between. The clonotype comes from a man aged 18-30 years in good health. Source material: blood. The chain carries TRBV4-3 and TRBJ1-1; a weak D match, TRBD1 (5 bases). CDR3 residues: CASSQDLGLNTEAFF. The CDR3 DNA reads TGCGCCAGCAGCCAAGATTTGGGACTCAACACTGAAGCTTTCTTT.